This TCR beta chain appears in the sequencing data of a study of cytomegalovirus exposure and HLA in healthy donors. PCR was performed using 60 Vbeta and 13 Jbeta primers. Clones were sequenced by immunoSEQ multiplex PCR, and TCRdb holds only the in-frame ones, with some missing. Counted here are 90,000 to 150,000 clones, roughly three fifths occurring once; the ten biggest clones make up 10%. The J segment lost 5 bases and the V segment lost 2 bases, leaving 1 base of the junction unmatched. The V gene's germline CDR1 is MDHEN and CDR2 SYDVKM. The length of the CDR3 is 13 residues. The sequence was obtained from a man in his forties in good health and CMV-seropositive. The specimen was PBMCs. The rearrangement links TRBV28 to TRBJ2-5; the match to TRBD2 covers 8 bases. CDR3 in amino acids: CASSLGGRETQYF. DNA of the CDR3: TGTGCCAGCAGTTTAGGCGGGAGGGAGACCCAGTACTTC.